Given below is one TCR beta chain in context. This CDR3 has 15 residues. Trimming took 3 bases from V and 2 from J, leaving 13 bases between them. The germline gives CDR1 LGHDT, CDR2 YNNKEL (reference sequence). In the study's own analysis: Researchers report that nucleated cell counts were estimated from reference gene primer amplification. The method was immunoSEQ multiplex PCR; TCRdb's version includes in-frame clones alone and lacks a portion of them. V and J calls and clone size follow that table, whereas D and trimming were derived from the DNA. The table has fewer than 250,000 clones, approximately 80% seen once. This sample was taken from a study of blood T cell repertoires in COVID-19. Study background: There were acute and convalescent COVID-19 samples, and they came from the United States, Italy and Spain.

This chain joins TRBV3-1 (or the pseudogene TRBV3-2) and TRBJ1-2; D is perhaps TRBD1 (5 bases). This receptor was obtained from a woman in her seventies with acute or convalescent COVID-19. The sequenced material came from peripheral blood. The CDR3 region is CASSHAGGGNYGYTF. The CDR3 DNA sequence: TGTGCCAGCAGCCACGCCGGGGGGGGAAACTATGGCTACACCTTC.